The source of this T cell receptor (beta chain) is a study of human T cells and chemical hapten exposure. Study summary: Patch testing placed 0.01% DPC on the upper back, with readings at 6 days. Affected patients, primarily female, had alopecia areata, totalis or universalis. TCR yields per sample varied mostly from small pooled library volume differences. Study-wide results and caveats: There were significantly more large CDR3 similarity clusters among expanded TCRs than among controls.

MiXCR, run by TCRdb on the RACE reads, gives a single entry per CDR3 protein. The data show 57,000 or so distinct CDR3 sequences, with around 11% seen just once and approximately 4.2% held by the top ten. As to time point: pre-sensitization, week 0. Treatment in this sample: therapeutic diphenylcyclopropenone sensitization with weekly scalp DPC. The sample holds a few counts of this clonotype. Its target is unknown. The receptor was isolated from a woman aged 35 to 49 with alopecia areata. Some clones in this sample may be carry-over from other donors' samples. The material was whole blood, obtained in connection with sensitization to the hapten diphenylcyclopropenone (DPC).

DNA for the CDR3: TGTGCCAGCAGCCAAGTCCGAGATTGGCCCATTGAAGCTTTCTTT. It codes for CASSQVRDWPIEAFF. This rearrangement joins TRBV14 to TRBJ1-1, with D hard to call. The CDR3 has 15 residues. Germline loops: CDR1 SGHDN, CDR2 FVKESK. The germline V and J ends were trimmed by 1 base and 7 bases, with 16 bases remaining between them.